The 28 T cell receptor beta chains reported below all come from one sample, sequenced in a study of post-analysis software for immune sequencing data. Study-level points and caveats: Controls had lower frequencies than patients of a few TRBV segments, which included TRBV5-6, TRBV5-1 and TRBV20-1.

Unique molecular identifiers had been added to the TCR beta cDNA libraries. A single record per CDR3 protein comes from TCRdb applying MiXCR to the PCR reads. Among approximately 150,000 distinct CDR3 sequences, 30% were seen once, and the ten largest hold approximately 1.4%. Their specific antigens are unknown. The sample taken for sequencing was blood. The receptors here all came from a girl aged 10-17 years with multiple sclerosis.

This clonotype was counted only a few times. The chain recombines TRBV2 with TRBJ1-2; TRBD1 is a possible D gene (5 bases). V was clipped by 8 bases and J by 3 bases, with 7 bases between them. The CDR3 loop spans 11 amino acids. CDR1 and CDR2 (germline): SNHLY, FYNNEI. The CDR3 nucleotides are TGTGCCAGCCAGGGTGACTATGGCTACACCTTC. This sequence encodes CASQGDYGYTF.

This clonotype was counted between two and nine times. The gene calls are TRBV7-2 and TRBJ2-1, with 16 bases that match TRBD2. The CDR3 totals 16 residues. The V gene's germline CDR1 is SGHTA and CDR2 FQGNSA. V trimming: 6 bases; J trimming: 7 bases; junction bases outside the gene matches: 6. The chain's CDR3 is CASRRGTSGRVNEQFF. The CDR3 DNA reads TGTGCCAGCAGGCGAGGGACTAGCGGGAGGGTAAATGAGCAGTTCTTC.

The chain joins TRBV11-2 to TRBJ1-1, with D unclear. V gave up 5 bases and J gave up 5 bases, with 12 bases separating them. Germline V gives CDR1 SGHAT, CDR2 FQNNGV. This CDR3 has 13 amino acids. In nucleotides, the CDR3 is TGTGCCAGCAGCCTATCCGTGGGTACTGAAGCTTTCTTT. As protein: CASSLSVGTEAFF. Together with reference TRBV11-2 and TRBJ1-1, the CDR3 gives the full variable domain: EAGVAQSPRYKIIEKRQSVAFWCNPISGHATLYWYQQILGQGPKLLIQFQNNGVVDDSQLPKDRFSAERLKGVDSTLKIQPAKLEDSAVYLCASSLSVGTEAFFGQGTRLTVV.

Written as DNA, the CDR3 is TGTGCCAGCAGCCACCCTTTACGGGATTACAATGAGCAGTTCTTC. Its protein product is CASSHPLRDYNEQFF. The chain is built from TRBV14 and TRBJ2-1, with a tentative D call TRBD2 (5 bases). From germline, CDR1 is SGHDN and CDR2 FVKESK. The V gene lost 3 bases and the J gene lost 4 bases, with 13 bases spanning the gap. The CDR3 is made up of 15 amino acids.

As regards this clonotype: A clone one base away is much larger, so this may be a read error. V usage is TRBV9 and J usage is TRBJ2-1; no clear D. The CDR3 runs to 16 residues. Trimming took off 0 bases at V and 3 bases at J, with 13 bases between the two ends. CDR1 and CDR2 from the germline V gene are SGDLS and YYNGEE. CDR3 sequence (DNA): TGTGCCAGCAGCGTAGCTAGTCTAACGGGCTACAATGAGCAGTTCTTC. Its protein is CASSVASLTGYNEQFF.

This clonotype was observed many times. The V call is TRBV7-2, the J call TRBJ2-5; D may be TRBD1 or TRBD2 (5 bases each). V dropped 4 bases and J dropped 4 bases, with 13 bases sitting between them. CDR1 and CDR2 from the germline V gene are SGHTA and FQGNSA. The CDR3 spans 14 residues. This CDR3 is CASSSLDSLETQYF. The CDR3 DNA reads TGTGCCAGCAGCTCACTAGACAGCCTAGAGACCCAGTACTTC.

A word on this clonotype: The junction departs from the called germline gene at one end, perhaps through a read error. This chain connects TRBV20-1 to TRBJ2-7; D might be TRBD2 (6 bases). Per germline, CDR1 DFQATT and CDR2 SNEGSKA (reference sequence). CDR3 size: 13 residues. This CDR3 is CSARSPAGYGQHF. CDR3 in DNA: TGCAGTGCTAGATCCCCAGCGGGCTACGGGCAGCACTTC.

About this clonotype: A much more abundant neighbour one base away suggests this may be a read error. V is TRBV15 and J is TRBJ2-5; 7 positions match TRBD1. The DNA end lines up better with TRBJ2-1; the J call may be wrong. CDR3 size: 14 residues. Germline CDR1 is LNHNV and CDR2 is YYDKDF (reference sequence). The DNA for the CDR3 is TGTGCCACCAGCTCGGGACAGCTCCAAGAGACCCAGTTCTTC. Protein product: CATSSGQLQETQFF.

Only a few counts were recorded for this clonotype. The gene calls are TRBV28 and TRBJ1-5; 10 bases fit TRBD1. This CDR3 comprises 15 residues. V was pared by 8 bases and J by 8 bases, with 12 bases of the junction left unmatched. Germline V gene data show CDR1 as MDHEN and CDR2 as SYDVKM. The CDR3 sequence is CASESRDRGREPQHF. DNA of the CDR3: TGTGCCAGCGAGTCCCGGGACAGGGGTAGAGAGCCCCAGCATTTT.

This clonotype was picked up a small number of times. The rearrangement joins TRBV29-1 to TRBJ1-1; tentatively, D is TRBD1 (6 bases). The CDR3 runs 14 residues. Trimming removed 5 bases at V and 5 bases at J, with 18 bases between. The germline V gene encodes CDR1 SQVTM and CDR2 ANQGSEA. The CDR3 region is CSVLERTGITEAFF. In DNA, the CDR3 is TGCAGCGTTCTAGAAAGAACAGGGATAACTGAAGCTTTCTTT.

Points on this clonotype: This could be a read error, since a much larger clone is one nucleotide away. The genes are TRBV9 and TRBJ2-1, with a tentative D call TRBD1 (8 bases). Deletions cut 10 bases from V and 7 bases from J, with 24 bases between. CDR1 and CDR2 from the germline V gene are SGDLS and YYNGEE. The CDR3 contains 15 residues. The CDR3 is CAGQTGGGEANEQFF. The DNA for the CDR3 is TGTGCCGGCCAAACAGGGGGGGGTGAAGCAAATGAGCAGTTCTTC.

This clonotype was detected a few times. An end of the junction differs from the germline gene, which may be a read error. The chain is built from TRBV5-1 and TRBJ2-4; either TRBD1 or TRBD2 may fit D (5 bases each). Per the germline V gene, CDR1 is SGHRS and CDR2 is YFSETQ. The CDR3 covers 14 residues. The DNA for the CDR3 is TGCGCCAGCAGCCTAGGGACCAATAAAAACATTCGGTACTTC. Amino acid sequence: CASSLGTNKNIRYF.

This clonotype was seen a few times. The chain couples TRBV7-3 to TRBJ2-2; the match to TRBD2 covers 14 bases. The CDR3 is 15 amino acids. Germline lookup yields CDR1 SGHTA and CDR2 FQGTGA. The V segment lost 5 bases and the J segment 9 bases; nucleotides outside the gene matches: 5. CDR3 protein: CASSLGLAGVRELFF. CDR3 sequence (DNA): TGTGCCAGCAGCCTGGGACTAGCGGGAGTCCGGGAGCTGTTTTTT.

The V call is TRBV10-3, the J call TRBJ2-7; D call uncertain. V gave up 3 bases and J gave up 2 bases, with 17 bases separating them. CDR3 length: 16 amino acids. Germline V gene data show CDR1 as ENHRY and CDR2 as SYGVKD. CDR3 nucleotide sequence: TGTGCCATCAGTGATTGGCAGCGCTCGGCTACCTACGAGCAGTACTTC. Translation: CAISDWQRSATYEQYF.

The chain combines TRBV29-1 with TRBJ1-1; no reliable D call. The V gene lost 5 bases and the J gene lost 4 bases, with 14 bases spanning the gap. Germline CDR1 is SQVTM and CDR2 is ANQGSEA. This CDR3 is 13 amino acids long. CDR3 nucleotides: TGCAGCGTTCGGGGAGTCCTTGGCACTGAAGCTTTCTTT. It codes for CSVRGVLGTEAFF.

This clonotype has just a few counts. This chain uses TRBV24-1 with TRBJ2-3; 8 bases line up with TRBD2. The CDR3 loop spans 16 amino acids. The V gene end was trimmed by 3 bases and the J gene end by 5 bases; junction bases not matched to a gene: 9. Germline CDR1 reads KGHDR; CDR2 reads SFDVKD. CDR3: CATSDPQREPGDTQYF. The CDR3 DNA reads TGTGCCACCAGTGATCCCCAGCGGGAGCCGGGAGATACGCAGTATTTT.

This sequence joins TRBV9 and TRBJ2-7, with TRBD2 matching 13 bases. Germline values: CDR1 SGDLS, CDR2 YYNGEE. The CDR3 consists of 16 residues. With V trimmed by 0 bases and J by 2 bases, 2 bases remained unmatched. In DNA form, the CDR3 reads TGTGCCAGCAGCGTAGGGGGACTAGCGGGGACCTACGAGCAGTACTTC. Amino acid sequence: CASSVGGLAGTYEQYF.

There are many counts of this clonotype. CDR3 in DNA: TGTGCCAGCAGCTTCTTCAGGGATTACGAGCAGTACTTC. Protein: CASSFFRDYEQYF. The V gene is TRBV7-2, the J gene TRBJ2-7; D may be TRBD1 (5 bases). Germline lookup yields CDR1 SGHTA and CDR2 FQGNSA. The CDR3 totals 13 residues. V was trimmed by 3 bases and J by 4 bases, leaving 10 bases between them.

This clonotype was detected many times. The genes are TRBV6-2 or TRBV6-3 and TRBJ2-3; D is undetermined. Trimming shortened V by 6 bases and J by 2 bases, and 6 bases separated the two germline ends. The germline V gene has CDR1 MNHEY and CDR2 SVGEGT. The CDR3 is 12 amino acids. The CDR3 DNA is TGTGCCAGCAGACCTCTCACAGATACGCAGTATTTT. It encodes CASRPLTDTQYF.

This clonotype was observed a handful of times. The V call is TRBV28, the J call TRBJ1-2, with TRBD1 as a possible D gene (6 bases). This CDR3 comprises 16 residues. The V end lost 2 bases, the J end lost 7 bases, and 20 bases lay between the germline ends. From germline, CDR1 is MDHEN and CDR2 SYDVKM. CDR3: CASSLLGSGGTIGYTF. Written as DNA, the CDR3 is TGTGCCAGCAGTTTACTTGGCTCTGGGGGCACTATTGGCTACACCTTC.

The chain has TRBV6-1 and TRBJ1-5; possibly TRBD1 for D (5 bases). The germline V gene has CDR1 MNHNS and CDR2 SASEGT. This CDR3 contains 16 residues. With 6 bases removed from V and 3 bases from J, the gap between germline ends came to 18 bases. Written as DNA, the CDR3 is TGTGCCAGCAGAGGAAGGACACATCAATCCAATCAGCCCCAGCATTTT. Residues: CASRGRTHQSNQPQHF.

The CDR3 region has the DNA TGTGCCAGCAGCCCAATTTCCGGGGACTATGGCTACACCTTC. Protein: CASSPISGDYGYTF. The gene calls are TRBV28 and TRBJ1-2; no firm D call. Germline V lookup: CDR1 MDHEN, CDR2 SYDVKM. The CDR3 is 14 amino acids. V lost 6 bases and J 3 bases, leaving 14 bases between the germline ends.

In the case of this clonotype: Its ends do not fully match the called genes, so a read error is possible. The genes are TRBV3-1 and TRBJ2-7, with no clear D. Germline CDR1 LGHDT, CDR2 YNNKEL (reference sequence). The CDR3 extends over 12 amino acids. The CDR3 DNA reads as TGTGTCAGCAGCCAGGTCCAGCGCGAGCAGTACTTC. Amino acids: CVSSQVQREQYF.

This clonotype came up a few times. The CDR3 DNA reads as TGTGCCAGCAGTTTGAACGGTAACAATCAGCCCCAGCATTTT. This translates into CASSLNGNNQPQHF. The J gene is TRBJ1-5, the V gene TRBV27; no definite D call. CDR1 is MNHEY, CDR2 SMNVEV, per germline (reference sequence). The CDR3 has 14 amino acids. Trimming cost V 3 bases and J 3 bases, with 9 bases left between them.

The chain combines TRBV4-1 with TRBJ1-1, with TRBD1 matching over 9 bases. Per the germline V gene, CDR1 is MGHRA and CDR2 is YSYEKL. V lost 4 bases and J lost 7; bases outside the gene matches: 4. The CDR3 spans 13 residues. The chain's CDR3 is CASSLPGQGEAFF. CDR3 DNA sequence: TGCGCCAGCAGCCTCCCGGGACAGGGTGAAGCTTTCTTT.

The rearrangement links TRBV24-1 to TRBJ2-5; 10 nucleotides align to TRBD1. The V segment lost 4 bases and the J segment 1 base; nucleotides outside the gene matches: 5. The CDR3 sequence is 16 residues long. Germline V lookup: CDR1 KGHDR, CDR2 SFDVKD. This chain's CDR3 is CATSDRDRGRQETQYF. For the CDR3, the DNA is TGTGCCACCAGTGACCGAGACAGGGGGCGCCAAGAGACCCAGTACTTC.

J is TRBJ1-5 and V is TRBV7-2; TRBD1 matches 7 bases. The ends lost 1 base at V and 4 bases at J; junction bases unmatched: 13. The V gene's germline CDR1 is SGHTA and CDR2 FQGNSA. CDR3 size: 18 residues. The CDR3 here is CASSLGSRGRGFNQPQHF. CDR3 DNA sequence: TGTGCCAGCAGCTTAGGGTCACGGGGCAGGGGGTTTAATCAGCCCCAGCATTTT.

V is TRBV20-1 and J is TRBJ2-7, with 8 bases matching TRBD2. The CDR3 runs 17 residues. Germline V gene lookup returns CDR1 DFQATT and CDR2 SNEGSKA (reference sequence). The V segment lost 3 bases and the J segment 2 bases; nucleotides outside the gene matches: 15. The CDR3 sequence: CSASPLAGVPTAYEQYF. The CDR3 DNA reads as TGCAGTGCTAGTCCCCTAGCGGGTGTTCCTACGGCCTACGAGCAGTACTTC.